Presented here are 12 T cell receptor beta chains from one specimen sequenced in a study of control samples from healthy donors and cancer patients. Sequencing was performed with immunoSEQ multiplex PCR; in TCRdb, only in-frame clones are kept and a portion is missing. The sample carries hundreds of thousands of clones, around 90% recorded once. The specimen was PBMCs. These receptors all stem from a man aged 40-50 years with head and neck cancer.

The J gene is TRBJ1-4, the V gene TRBV30; perhaps TRBD1 as D (5 bases). V lost 6 bases and J 0 bases, leaving 8 bases between the germline ends. The CDR3 is 13 residues long. In germline, CDR1 is GTSNPN, CDR2 SVGIG (reference sequence). CDR3 in DNA: TGTGCCTGTCCAGGGACAACTAATGAAAAACTGTTTTTT. This translates into CACPGTTNEKLFF.

The CDR3 DNA sequence: TGTGCCAGCAGTCCACCAGGGGGCCAGAACACTGAAGCTTTCTTT. Protein sequence: CASSPPGGQNTEAFF. V usage is TRBV28 and J usage is TRBJ1-1, with 8 bases that match TRBD1. This CDR3 comprises 15 residues. With V trimmed by 5 bases and J by 1 base, 6 bases remained unmatched. Germline CDR1 MDHEN, CDR2 SYDVKM.

Only one count was recorded for this clone. J is TRBJ1-5 and V is TRBV9; no clear D. Germline assignment: CDR1 SGDLS and CDR2 YYNGEE. The CDR3 has 15 residues. V lost 3 bases and J 7 bases, leaving 17 bases between the germline ends. This chain's CDR3 is CASSAFWGARQPQHF. The CDR3 DNA is TGTGCCAGCAGCGCCTTCTGGGGAGCCAGGCAGCCCCAGCATTTT. The full variable domain, its missing parts supplied by reference TRBV9 and TRBJ1-5, is DSGVTQTPKHLITATGQRVTLRCSPRSGDLSVYWYQQSLDQGLQFLIQYYNGEERAKGNILERFSAQQFPDLHSELNLSSLELGDSALYFCASSAFWGARQPQHFGDGTRLSIL.

V usage is TRBV6-6 and J usage is TRBJ2-3; D unresolved. The length of the CDR3 is 14 residues. Germline CDR1 is MNHNY and CDR2 is SVGAGI (reference sequence). Trimming shortened V by 4 bases and J by 0 bases, and 8 bases separated the two germline ends. Written as DNA, the CDR3 is TGTGCCAGCAGTTGGACGACCAGCACAGATACGCAGTATTTT. Amino acids: CASSWTTSTDTQYF.

This clone was observed a handful of times. The rearrangement links TRBV5-4 to TRBJ2-1; D is uncertain. V lost 1 base and J 4 bases, leaving 12 bases between the germline ends. The CDR3 runs to 15 residues. In germline, CDR1 is SGHNT, CDR2 YYREEE (reference sequence). The CDR3 loop is CASSLMSGGYNEQFF. In nucleotides, the CDR3 is TGTGCCAGCAGCTTGATGTCGGGCGGATACAATGAGCAGTTCTTC.

A remark on this clone: This sample also contains other DNA sequences that code for the same CDR3. The CDR3: CASSPGQGNYGYTF. The CDR3 DNA sequence: TGTGCCAGCAGCCCAGGACAGGGGAACTATGGCTACACCTTC. This rearrangement joins TRBV7-2 to TRBJ1-2, with 9 bases aligning to TRBD1. Germline V gene sequence: CDR1 SGHTA, CDR2 FQGNSA. Unmatched junction bases numbered 3, after V lost 5 bases and J lost 2 bases. The CDR3 covers 14 residues.

The chain employs TRBV15 and TRBJ1-2; no definite D call. There are 17 residues in the CDR3. Germline CDR1 and CDR2: LNHNV and YYDKDF (reference sequence). The V and J ends lost 2 bases and 5 bases respectively, with 21 bases between them. The CDR3 region is CATSRFFETGGRYGYTF. The CDR3 nucleotides are TGTGCCACCAGCAGATTTTTTGAGACGGGCGGACGGTATGGCTACACCTTC.

The chain carries TRBV4-1 and TRBJ1-5; D unclear. Trimming stripped 0 bases from V and 3 bases from J, with 9 bases between. The germline V gene encodes CDR1 MGHRA and CDR2 YSYEKL. The CDR3 length is 15 residues. CDR3 sequence reads: CASSQDRQFNQPQHF. As DNA, the CDR3 is TGCGCCAGCAGCCAAGATAGGCAATTCAATCAGCCCCAGCATTTT.

The CDR3 protein is CASAYGRGAGELFF. CDR3 nucleotide sequence: TGTGCCAGCGCATATGGGAGGGGAGCCGGGGAGCTGTTTTTT. V usage is TRBV9 and J usage is TRBJ2-2, with 7 bases that match TRBD2. This CDR3 is built from 14 residues. Looked up from germline, CDR1 is SGDLS and CDR2 is YYNGEE. V lost 7 bases, J lost 6 bases, and 9 bases stayed unmatched.

The chain recombines TRBV4-3 with TRBJ2-7; no clear D gene. The CDR3 is 16 residues long. The germline gives CDR1 LGHNA, CDR2 YSLEER. With 0 bases removed from V and 2 bases from J, the gap between germline ends came to 14 bases. CDR3 coding DNA: TGCGCCAGCAGCCAAGATTCAGGCGGTAGAACCTACGAGCAGTACTTC. It is translated as CASSQDSGGRTYEQYF.

The chain uses TRBV5-1 and TRBJ2-7, with 9 bases identical to TRBD1. J lost 7 bases, V lost 2 bases, and 7 bases had no gene match. This CDR3 is built from 14 residues. Germline values: CDR1 SGHRS, CDR2 YFSETQ. Here the CDR3 reads CASSFVGGQGEQYF. The CDR3 DNA sequence: TGCGCCAGCAGCTTCGTCGGGGGACAGGGAGAGCAGTACTTC.

The J gene is TRBJ2-5, the V gene TRBV19, with D maybe TRBD1 (6 bases). V lost 8 bases and J 1 base, leaving 20 bases between the germline ends. The CDR3 sequence is 16 residues long. CDR1 is LNHDA and CDR2 is SQIVND in the germline V gene (reference sequence). The CDR3 coding sequence is TGTGCCAGTGCCCCCCCCTGGACAGAGGGCCAAGAGACCCAGTACTTC. This translates into CASAPPWTEGQETQYF.